The rows below give T cell receptor beta chains drawn from one sample of a study of cytomegalovirus exposure and HLA in healthy donors. The table came from immunoSEQ multiplex PCR; TCRdb's copy has only in-frame clones and leaves some out. This sample has about 150,000 clones, with 76% found just once. Sequencing was performed on PBMCs. All receptors come from a female donor in good health and CMV-seropositive. The CDR3 runs from the conserved cysteine through the conserved F or W. Each record gives: clone size, D gene, V gene, J gene, CDR3 protein, CDR3 DNA. The D gene is left open where the match is weak. Some rows mark clone size as missing; the rest say once, few, many or name a class of expanded clone.

clone size: .
D gene: .
V gene: TRBV2
J gene: TRBJ1-5
CDR3 protein: CASSATGTEGQPQHF
CDR3 DNA: TGTGCCAGCAGTGCTACAGGGACGGAAGGTCAGCCCCAGCATTTT

clone size: few
D gene: .
V gene: TRBV19
J gene: TRBJ1-2
CDR3 protein: CASIRPGTPTGDYGYPF
CDR3 DNA: TGTGCCAGTATCAGACCGGGGACTCCTACTGGGGACTATGGCTACCCCTTC

clone size: .
D gene: TRBD1
V gene: TRBV28
J gene: TRBJ2-2
CDR3 protein: CASSPTGESGELFF
CDR3 DNA: TGTGCCAGCAGTCCAACAGGGGAGTCGGGGGAGCTGTTTTTT

clone size: .
D gene: TRBD1
V gene: TRBV5-1
J gene: TRBJ1-1
CDR3 protein: CASSLRDSNTEAFF
CDR3 DNA: TGCGCCAGCAGCCTCCGGGACAGCAACACTGAAGCTTTCTTT

clone size: .
D gene: TRBD1
V gene: TRBV5-4
J gene: TRBJ1-2
CDR3 protein: CASSKPGQGAMGYGYTF
CDR3 DNA: TGTGCCAGCAGCAAGCCGGGACAGGGGGCGATGGGCTATGGCTACACCTTC

clone size: .
D gene: TRBD1
V gene: TRBV6-6
J gene: TRBJ2-2
CDR3 protein: CASRPRGRGTGELFF
CDR3 DNA: TGTGCCAGCAGGCCTAGGGGGCGCGGCACCGGGGAGCTGTTTTTT

clone size: .
D gene: .
V gene: TRBV29-1
J gene: TRBJ1-4
CDR3 protein: CSAASGGINEKLFF
CDR3 DNA: TGCAGCGCCGCCTCGGGGGGGATTAATGAAAAACTGTTTTTT

clone size: .
D gene: .
V gene: TRBV6-6
J gene: TRBJ1-5
CDR3 protein: CASSYSGSNQPQHF
CDR3 DNA: TGTGCCAGCAGTTACTCCGGTAGCAATCAGCCCCAGCATTTT

clone size: .
D gene: .
V gene: TRBV27
J gene: TRBJ1-1
CDR3 protein: CASSTRGDGEAFF
CDR3 DNA: TGTGCCAGCAGTACCAGGGGAGATGGTGAAGCTTTCTTT

clone size: .
D gene: TRBD2
V gene: TRBV19
J gene: TRBJ2-7
CDR3 protein: CASTPTVGGGEQYF
CDR3 DNA: TGTGCCAGTACCCCCACAGTCGGGGGGGGCGAGCAGTACTTC

clone size: .
D gene: TRBD1
V gene: TRBV5-1
J gene: TRBJ2-3
CDR3 protein: CASRTGTGVADTQYF
CDR3 DNA: TGCGCCAGCAGAACCGGGACAGGGGTTGCAGATACGCAGTATTTT

clone size: .
D gene: TRBD2
V gene: TRBV5-1
J gene: TRBJ2-2
CDR3 protein: CASSSGTVLAGGLRELFF
CDR3 DNA: TGCGCCAGCAGCTCGGGGACAGTGCTAGCGGGAGGACTGCGGGAGCTGTTTTTT

clone size: .
D gene: TRBD2
V gene: TRBV6-1
J gene: TRBJ2-1
CDR3 protein: CASRASGSSYNEQFF
CDR3 DNA: TGTGCCAGCAGGGCTAGCGGGAGCTCCTACAATGAGCAGTTCTTC

clone size: .
D gene: .
V gene: TRBV20-1
J gene: TRBJ1-4
CDR3 protein: CSARTGEKLFF
CDR3 DNA: TGCAGTGCTAGGACCGGGGAAAAACTGTTTTTT

clone size: .
D gene: TRBD1
V gene: TRBV13
J gene: TRBJ2-3
CDR3 protein: CASSLFWDREVNPSTDTQYF
CDR3 DNA: TGTGCCAGCAGCTTATTTTGGGACAGGGAAGTAAATCCTAGCACAGATACGCAGTATTTT

clone size: .
D gene: TRBD2
V gene: TRBV10-3
J gene: TRBJ2-7
CDR3 protein: CAISESQREAEQYF
CDR3 DNA: TGTGCCATCAGTGAGTCGCAGCGGGAGGCCGAGCAGTACTTC

clone size: few
D gene: TRBD2
V gene: TRBV28
J gene: TRBJ2-2
CDR3 protein: CASRDGGGTGELFF
CDR3 DNA: TGTGCCAGCAGAGACGGGGGGGGGACCGGGGAGCTGTTTTTT

clone size: .
D gene: .
V gene: TRBV5-6
J gene: TRBJ1-5
CDR3 protein: CASSLGTGYGNQPQHF
CDR3 DNA: TGTGCCAGCAGCTTGGGAACAGGGTATGGCAATCAGCCCCAGCATTTT

clone size: .
D gene: .
V gene: TRBV9
J gene: TRBJ1-2
CDR3 protein: CASSGGRQGSNYGYTF
CDR3 DNA: TGTGCCAGCAGCGGAGGTCGCCAGGGGTCTAACTATGGCTACACCTTC

clone size: .
D gene: TRBD1
V gene: TRBV30
J gene: TRBJ2-7
CDR3 protein: CAWKPGQVSYEQYF
CDR3 DNA: TGTGCCTGGAAACCGGGACAGGTGTCCTACGAGCAGTACTTC

clone size: .
D gene: TRBD2
V gene: TRBV6-6
J gene: TRBJ2-1
CDR3 protein: CASSLAGAYNEQFF
CDR3 DNA: TGTGCCAGCAGTCTAGCGGGAGCCTACAATGAGCAGTTCTTC

clone size: few
D gene: .
V gene: TRBV7-9
J gene: TRBJ2-1
CDR3 protein: CASSLARDNEQFF
CDR3 DNA: TGTGCCAGCAGCTTAGCCCGAGACAATGAGCAGTTCTTC

clone size: once
D gene: .
V gene: TRBV5-1
J gene: TRBJ2-7
CDR3 protein: CASTEGGTAYEQYF
CDR3 DNA: TGCGCCAGCACCGAAGGCGGTACCGCCTACGAGCAGTACTTC

clone size: .
D gene: .
V gene: TRBV7-2
J gene: TRBJ1-2
CDR3 protein: CASSTYQVGSGGYTF
CDR3 DNA: TGTGCCAGCAGCACTTACCAGGTGGGCAGTGGCGGCTACACCTTC

clone size: once
D gene: .
V gene: TRBV4-1
J gene: TRBJ2-7
CDR3 protein: CASSPNRRASYEQYF
CDR3 DNA: TGCGCCAGCAGCCCAAATCGGAGGGCTTCCTACGAGCAGTACTTC

clone size: .
D gene: .
V gene: TRBV18
J gene: TRBJ2-3
CDR3 protein: CASSPQGGFTDTQYF
CDR3 DNA: TGTGCCAGCTCACCCCAAGGGGGTTTCACAGATACGCAGTATTTT

clone size: few
D gene: .
V gene: TRBV7-3
J gene: TRBJ2-1
CDR3 protein: CASSYVRGNEQFF
CDR3 DNA: TGTGCCAGCAGCTATGTTAGGGGGAATGAGCAGTTCTTC

clone size: .
D gene: TRBD1
V gene: TRBV30
J gene: TRBJ2-7
CDR3 protein: CAGGGTGVYEQYF
CDR3 DNA: TGTGCCGGTGGAGGGACAGGGGTGTACGAGCAGTACTTC

clone size: once
D gene: .
V gene: TRBV30
J gene: TRBJ1-2
CDR3 protein: CAWKDPGQTYGYTF
CDR3 DNA: TGTGCCTGGAAAGATCCGGGACAAACCTATGGCTACACCTTC

clone size: .
D gene: TRBD2
V gene: TRBV28
J gene: TRBJ2-5
CDR3 protein: CASHPGGASYETQYF
CDR3 DNA: TGTGCCAGTCACCCCGGGGGGGCCAGTTATGAGACCCAGTACTTC

clone size: once
D gene: .
V gene: TRBV20-1
J gene: TRBJ2-7
CDR3 protein: CSVLAHYEQYF
CDR3 DNA: TGCAGTGTTTTGGCTCATTACGAGCAGTACTTC

clone size: .
D gene: .
V gene: TRBV21-1
J gene: TRBJ2-7
CDR3 protein: CASSKVDNTYEQYF
CDR3 DNA: TGTGCCAGCAGCAAAGTGGACAATACCTACGAGCAGTACTTC

clone size: .
D gene: .
V gene: TRBV7-3
J gene: TRBJ1-6
CDR3 protein: CASSLSPGPGGSPLHF
CDR3 DNA: TGTGCCAGCAGCTTAAGTCCGGGCCCTGGAGGTTCACCCCTCCACTTT

clone size: few
D gene: .
V gene: TRBV13
J gene: TRBJ2-7
CDR3 protein: CASSLSSINYEQYF
CDR3 DNA: TGTGCCAGCAGCTTATCTAGCATAAATTACGAGCAGTACTTC

clone size: .
D gene: .
V gene: TRBV11-3
J gene: TRBJ2-1
CDR3 protein: CASSLGISEELDEQFF
CDR3 DNA: TGTGCCAGCAGCTTAGGTATTTCCGAGGAGTTGGATGAGCAGTTCTTC

clone size: .
D gene: TRBD1
V gene: TRBV6-1
J gene: TRBJ1-5
CDR3 protein: CASSGRTGTEPFNQPQHF
CDR3 DNA: TGTGCCAGCAGTGGCCGGACAGGGACGGAACCTTTCAATCAGCCCCAGCATTTT

clone size: few
D gene: .
V gene: TRBV6-5
J gene: TRBJ1-1
CDR3 protein: CASKLAVNTEAFF
CDR3 DNA: TGTGCCAGCAAGTTGGCAGTGAACACTGAAGCTTTCTTT

clone size: .
D gene: TRBD2
V gene: TRBV19
J gene: TRBJ2-7
CDR3 protein: CASSILLAGPTGSSYEQYF
CDR3 DNA: TGTGCCAGTAGTATTCTACTAGCGGGCCCGACAGGAAGCTCCTACGAGCAGTACTTC

clone size: .
D gene: .
V gene: TRBV28
J gene: TRBJ1-1
CDR3 protein: CASTSGLNTEAFF
CDR3 DNA: TGTGCCAGCACGTCCGGGTTGAACACTGAAGCTTTCTTT

clone size: .
D gene: .
V gene: TRBV15
J gene: TRBJ1-3
CDR3 protein: CATSRVVSGNTIYF
CDR3 DNA: TGTGCCACCAGCAGAGTTGTCAGTGGAAACACCATATATTTT

clone size: few
D gene: TRBD1
V gene: TRBV19
J gene: TRBJ1-5
CDR3 protein: CASSPGGRGYQPQHF
CDR3 DNA: TGTGCCAGTAGTCCAGGGGGCAGGGGCTATCAGCCCCAGCATTTT

clone size: .
D gene: TRBD2
V gene: TRBV2
J gene: TRBJ2-1
CDR3 protein: CASSEARGVGYNEQFF
CDR3 DNA: TGTGCCAGCAGTGAAGCCCGGGGGGTCGGCTACAATGAGCAGTTCTTC

clone size: once
D gene: .
V gene: TRBV6-4
J gene: TRBJ2-3
CDR3 protein: CASSHRGGGTDTQYF
CDR3 DNA: TGTGCCAGCAGTCACAGGGGAGGAGGCACAGATACGCAGTATTTT

clone size: .
D gene: TRBD2
V gene: TRBV7-2
J gene: TRBJ2-3
CDR3 protein: CASSLGLAGDTQYF
CDR3 DNA: TGTGCCAGCAGCTTAGGGCTAGCGGGGGATACGCAGTATTTT

clone size: .
D gene: TRBD2
V gene: TRBV11-3
J gene: TRBJ2-1
CDR3 protein: CASSLGGLAGGHEQFF
CDR3 DNA: TGTGCCAGCAGCTTAGGCGGACTAGCGGGGGGTCATGAGCAGTTCTTC

clone size: .
D gene: .
V gene: TRBV19
J gene: TRBJ1-4
CDR3 protein: CASTLLGTTNEKLFF
CDR3 DNA: TGTGCCAGTACCCTATTGGGGACAACAAATGAAAAACTGTTTTTT

clone size: .
D gene: TRBD1
V gene: TRBV5-6
J gene: TRBJ2-7
CDR3 protein: CASSETGLGLEQYF
CDR3 DNA: TGTGCCAGCAGCGAGACAGGGTTAGGTCTCGAGCAGTACTTC

clone size: .
D gene: TRBD1
V gene: TRBV19
J gene: TRBJ1-1
CDR3 protein: CASSRGRMANTEAFF
CDR3 DNA: TGTGCCAGTAGCAGGGGGCGAATGGCGAACACTGAAGCTTTCTTT

clone size: .
D gene: .
V gene: TRBV18
J gene: TRBJ2-7
CDR3 protein: CASSPEGVTGYEQYF
CDR3 DNA: TGTGCCAGCTCACCAGAGGGAGTGACAGGCTACGAGCAGTACTTC

clone size: .
D gene: TRBD1
V gene: TRBV5-6
J gene: TRBJ1-2
CDR3 protein: CASSWEPGTGLHGYTF
CDR3 DNA: TGTGCCAGCAGCTGGGAGCCCGGGACAGGGCTGCATGGCTACACCTTC

clone size: .
D gene: TRBD2
V gene: TRBV6-1
J gene: TRBJ2-7
CDR3 protein: CASIAGVVYEQYF
CDR3 DNA: TGTGCCAGCATAGCGGGAGTAGTGTACGAGCAGTACTTC

clone size: .
D gene: .
V gene: TRBV19
J gene: TRBJ1-4
CDR3 protein: CATSGGRDEKLFF
CDR3 DNA: TGTGCCACCTCCGGAGGGAGGGATGAAAAACTGTTTTTT

clone size: .
D gene: TRBD1
V gene: TRBV27
J gene: TRBJ1-2
CDR3 protein: CASRPAGTGGGYTF
CDR3 DNA: TGTGCCAGCAGACCTGCCGGGACAGGGGGAGGCTACACCTTC

clone size: .
D gene: TRBD2
V gene: TRBV5-1
J gene: TRBJ2-2
CDR3 protein: CASRTSGGADTGELFF
CDR3 DNA: TGCGCCAGCAGAACTAGCGGGGGGGCGGACACCGGGGAGCTGTTTTTT

clone size: .
D gene: .
V gene: TRBV6-5
J gene: TRBJ1-6
CDR3 protein: CASSYSPGERSPLHF
CDR3 DNA: TGTGCCAGCAGTTACTCTCCGGGGGAGAGATCACCCCTCCACTTT

clone size: .
D gene: .
V gene: TRBV28
J gene: TRBJ2-3
CDR3 protein: CASSLSSGSTDTQYF
CDR3 DNA: TGTGCCAGCAGTTTATCCAGCGGGAGCACAGATACGCAGTATTTT

clone size: .
D gene: TRBD2
V gene: TRBV25-1
J gene: TRBJ2-1
CDR3 protein: CASSDPRAGGLYNEQFF
CDR3 DNA: TGTGCCAGCAGTGATCCCAGAGCGGGAGGGCTTTACAATGAGCAGTTCTTC

clone size: .
D gene: TRBD1
V gene: TRBV7-9
J gene: TRBJ1-1
CDR3 protein: CASSRDRNTEAFF
CDR3 DNA: TGTGCCAGCAGCCGGGACAGGAACACTGAAGCTTTCTTT

clone size: .
D gene: TRBD1
V gene: TRBV6-1
J gene: TRBJ2-5
CDR3 protein: CASSDDRASETQYF
CDR3 DNA: TGTGCCAGCAGTGACGACAGGGCTAGCGAGACCCAGTACTTC

clone size: .
D gene: TRBD1
V gene: TRBV6-1
J gene: TRBJ2-2
CDR3 protein: CASSEGDRGLRYTGELFF
CDR3 DNA: TGTGCCAGCAGTGAAGGGGACAGGGGGCTGAGGTACACCGGGGAGCTGTTTTTT